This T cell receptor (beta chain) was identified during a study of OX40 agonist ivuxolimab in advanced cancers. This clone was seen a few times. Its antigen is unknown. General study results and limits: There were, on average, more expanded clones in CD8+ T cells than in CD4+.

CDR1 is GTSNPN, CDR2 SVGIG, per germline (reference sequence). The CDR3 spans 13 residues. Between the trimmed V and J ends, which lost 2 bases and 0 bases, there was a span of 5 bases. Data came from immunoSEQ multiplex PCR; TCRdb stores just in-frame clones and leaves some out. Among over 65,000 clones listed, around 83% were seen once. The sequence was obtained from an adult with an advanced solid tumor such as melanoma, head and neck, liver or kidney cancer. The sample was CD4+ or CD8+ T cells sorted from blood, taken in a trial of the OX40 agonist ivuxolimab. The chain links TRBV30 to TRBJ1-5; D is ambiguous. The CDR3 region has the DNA TGTGCCTGGAGTTCTTTTAGCAATCAGCCCCAGCATTTT. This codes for CAWSSFSNQPQHF.